This is a list of T cell receptor beta chains from one sample in a study of a mutant IDH1 vaccine in newly diagnosed glioma. The protocol was immunoSEQ multiplex PCR, while the TCRdb copy is restricted to in-frame clones and leaves out a portion. This table has about 88,000 clones, more than 65% appearing once. The material was PBMCs, obtained from a glioma patient treated with radiotherapy, temozolomide or both. Source of these receptors: a middle-aged man with glioma. Some clones in this sample may be carry-over from other donors' samples. CDR3s include the opening cysteine and the closing phenylalanine or tryptophan. The D gene is left open where the match is weak. Size is stated for part of the rows, as once, few or many counts, or as a class when the clone is expanded.

clone_size: .
j_call: TRBJ2-7
d_call: .
v_call: TRBV6-1
cdr3_aa: CASSEILGDYEQYF
cdr3_nt: TGTGCCAGCAGTGAAATTTTAGGGGATTACGAGCAGTACTTC

clone_size: .
j_call: TRBJ2-7
d_call: .
v_call: TRBV7-9
cdr3_aa: CASSLGYYEQYF
cdr3_nt: TGTGCCAGCAGCTTAGGGTACTACGAGCAGTACTTC

clone_size: .
j_call: TRBJ2-2
d_call: .
v_call: TRBV7-8
cdr3_aa: CATHLAGLNTGELFF
cdr3_nt: TGTGCCACACACCTCGCGGGCCTGAACACCGGGGAGCTGTTTTTT

clone_size: few
j_call: TRBJ1-5
d_call: .
v_call: TRBV6-5
cdr3_aa: CASNANRDQPQHF
cdr3_nt: TGTGCCAGCAATGCGAACAGGGATCAGCCCCAGCATTTT

clone_size: few
j_call: TRBJ1-1
d_call: .
v_call: TRBV30
cdr3_aa: CAWSVSRWTEAFF
cdr3_nt: TGTGCCTGGAGTGTGTCCAGGTGGACTGAAGCTTTCTTT

clone_size: .
j_call: TRBJ2-5
d_call: .
v_call: TRBV6-1
cdr3_aa: CASSEATTETQYF
cdr3_nt: TGTGCCAGCAGTGAAGCTACCACAGAGACCCAGTACTTC

clone_size: .
j_call: TRBJ2-1
d_call: .
v_call: TRBV7-3
cdr3_aa: CASSSGTYNEQFF
cdr3_nt: TGTGCCAGCAGTTCCGGGACCTACAATGAGCAGTTCTTC

clone_size: .
j_call: TRBJ1-6
d_call: TRBD1
v_call: TRBV5-1
cdr3_aa: CASSKIPGQGNSPLHF
cdr3_nt: TGCGCCAGCAGCAAAATACCGGGACAGGGGAATTCACCCCTCCACTTT

clone_size: .
j_call: TRBJ2-3
d_call: .
v_call: TRBV10-3
cdr3_aa: CAISESPSPTDTQYF
cdr3_nt: TGTGCCATCAGTGAGTCGCCGAGTCCCACAGATACGCAGTATTTT

clone_size: .
j_call: TRBJ2-7
d_call: .
v_call: TRBV29-1
cdr3_aa: CSVGYLAYEQYF
cdr3_nt: TGCAGCGTTGGGTATCTAGCTTACGAGCAGTACTTC

clone_size: .
j_call: TRBJ1-1
d_call: .
v_call: TRBV27
cdr3_aa: CASSFQGANTEAFF
cdr3_nt: TGTGCCAGCAGTTTCCAGGGTGCGAACACTGAAGCTTTCTTT

clone_size: few
j_call: TRBJ2-1
d_call: .
v_call: TRBV6-5
cdr3_aa: CASSYGRGRLGSEQFF
cdr3_nt: TGTGCCAGCAGTTACGGCCGGGGACGCCTAGGGAGTGAGCAGTTCTTC

clone_size: .
j_call: TRBJ2-1
d_call: TRBD2
v_call: TRBV2
cdr3_aa: CASRRPGGTSAQFF
cdr3_nt: TGTGCCAGCAGACGCCCGGGGGGTACTAGTGCACAGTTCTTC

clone_size: .
j_call: TRBJ2-7
d_call: .
v_call: TRBV2
cdr3_aa: CAKPAWLSYEQYF
cdr3_nt: TGTGCCAAACCTGCTTGGCTATCCTACGAGCAGTACTTC

clone_size: .
j_call: TRBJ1-6
d_call: .
v_call: TRBV2
cdr3_aa: CASARRPNSPLHF
cdr3_nt: TGTGCCAGCGCCCGGAGACCTAATTCACCCCTCCACTTT

clone_size: .
j_call: TRBJ1-6
d_call: TRBD1
v_call: TRBV27
cdr3_aa: CASGDRDRIRALHF
cdr3_nt: TGTGCCAGCGGGGACAGGGATAGAATTCGAGCCCTCCACTTT

clone_size: .
j_call: TRBJ1-6
d_call: .
v_call: TRBV9
cdr3_aa: CASSVGDSSYNSPLHF
cdr3_nt: TGTGCCAGCAGCGTAGGCGATAGCTCCTATAATTCACCCCTCCACTTT

clone_size: .
j_call: TRBJ1-1
d_call: .
v_call: TRBV7-9
cdr3_aa: CASSLDSPEAFF
cdr3_nt: TGTGCCAGCAGCTTGGACAGCCCCGAAGCTTTCTTT

clone_size: .
j_call: TRBJ2-1
d_call: .
v_call: TRBV30
cdr3_aa: CAWSVRASVRSEQFF
cdr3_nt: TGTGCCTGGAGTGTACGGGCTAGCGTCCGTAGTGAGCAGTTCTTC

clone_size: .
j_call: TRBJ1-4
d_call: .
v_call: TRBV7-9
cdr3_aa: CASSLAGPNEKLFF
cdr3_nt: TGTGCCAGCAGCCTGGCCGGGCCTAATGAAAAACTGTTTTTT

clone_size: .
j_call: TRBJ1-1
d_call: TRBD1
v_call: TRBV6-5
cdr3_aa: CASTLGGGGTEAFF
cdr3_nt: TGTGCCAGCACCCTCGGAGGGGGCGGCACTGAAGCTTTCTTT

clone_size: once
j_call: TRBJ2-2
d_call: TRBD2
v_call: TRBV30
cdr3_aa: CAWLQRASGVWTGELFF
cdr3_nt: TGTGCCTGGCTTCAAAGGGCTAGCGGGGTCTGGACCGGGGAGCTGTTTTTT

clone_size: few
j_call: TRBJ1-2
d_call: .
v_call: TRBV4-2
cdr3_aa: CASSHLAGPYGYTF
cdr3_nt: TGTGCCAGCAGCCACCTGGCCGGGCCCTATGGCTACACCTTC

clone_size: .
j_call: TRBJ1-1
d_call: .
v_call: TRBV5-6
cdr3_aa: CASSLVGGWGNTEAFF
cdr3_nt: TGTGCCAGCAGCTTGGTGGGGGGGTGGGGGAACACTGAAGCTTTCTTT

clone_size: .
j_call: TRBJ1-2
d_call: .
v_call: TRBV2
cdr3_aa: CASRPVGEGLYGYTF
cdr3_nt: TGTGCCAGTCGCCCGGTAGGGGAGGGTCTCTATGGCTACACCTTC

clone_size: .
j_call: TRBJ2-1
d_call: TRBD2
v_call: TRBV6-4
cdr3_aa: CASSETSGGPNEQFF
cdr3_nt: TGTGCCAGCAGTGAGACTAGCGGGGGCCCCAATGAGCAGTTCTTC

clone_size: once
j_call: TRBJ1-1
d_call: .
v_call: TRBV25-1
cdr3_aa: CASRRGGNTEAFF
cdr3_nt: TGTGCCAGCAGACGGGGGGGGAACACTGAAGCTTTCTTT

clone_size: .
j_call: TRBJ2-1
d_call: TRBD1
v_call: TRBV19
cdr3_aa: CASSTVPPGQSSYNEQFF
cdr3_nt: TGTGCCAGTAGTACCGTCCCACCGGGACAGAGCTCCTACAATGAGCAGTTCTTC

clone_size: .
j_call: TRBJ1-2
d_call: .
v_call: TRBV10-3
cdr3_aa: CAISESTGPYGYTF
cdr3_nt: TGTGCCATCAGTGAGTCGACCGGACCATATGGCTACACCTTC

clone_size: .
j_call: TRBJ2-7
d_call: TRBD1
v_call: TRBV30
cdr3_aa: CAWSRLRDSPQYF
cdr3_nt: TGTGCCTGGAGTCGCCTCCGGGACAGCCCTCAGTACTTC

clone_size: .
j_call: TRBJ2-3
d_call: .
v_call: TRBV19
cdr3_aa: CASRPLGGGTDTQYF
cdr3_nt: TGTGCCAGTAGGCCCTTGGGGGGCGGAACAGATACGCAGTATTTT

clone_size: .
j_call: TRBJ1-2
d_call: .
v_call: TRBV10-2
cdr3_aa: CASSVGGDRSLYGYTF
cdr3_nt: TGCGCCAGCAGTGTAGGAGGAGACAGATCACTCTATGGCTACACCTTC

clone_size: few
j_call: TRBJ1-3
d_call: .
v_call: TRBV2
cdr3_aa: CASSSEDGISGNTIYF
cdr3_nt: TGTGCCAGCAGTTCAGAGGACGGAATCTCTGGAAACACCATATATTTT

clone_size: .
j_call: TRBJ1-2
d_call: .
v_call: TRBV5-1
cdr3_aa: CASSLEGSYGYTF
cdr3_nt: TGCGCCAGCAGCTTAGAGGGATCCTATGGCTACACCTTC

clone_size: .
j_call: TRBJ2-5
d_call: .
v_call: TRBV18
cdr3_aa: CASAREETQYF
cdr3_nt: TGTGCCAGCGCCCGAGAAGAGACCCAGTACTTC

clone_size: .
j_call: TRBJ1-6
d_call: .
v_call: TRBV6-5
cdr3_aa: CASRPGASWGSPLHF
cdr3_nt: TGTGCCAGCAGGCCCGGTGCGTCGTGGGGTTCACCCCTCCACTTT

clone_size: once
j_call: TRBJ1-1
d_call: .
v_call: TRBV7-2
cdr3_aa: CASSFTGGTEAFF
cdr3_nt: TGTGCCAGCAGCTTCACCGGGGGAACTGAAGCTTTCTTT

clone_size: few
j_call: TRBJ2-3
d_call: .
v_call: TRBV6-1
cdr3_aa: CASWRGAESTDTQYF
cdr3_nt: TGTGCCAGCTGGAGGGGGGCGGAGAGCACAGATACGCAGTATTTT

clone_size: .
j_call: TRBJ2-2
d_call: .
v_call: TRBV6-1
cdr3_aa: CASSSGSVTGELFF
cdr3_nt: TGTGCCAGCTCTTCAGGGAGCGTCACCGGGGAGCTGTTTTTT

clone_size: .
j_call: TRBJ1-3
d_call: TRBD1
v_call: TRBV5-1
cdr3_aa: CASSSQGAAGNTIYF
cdr3_nt: TGCGCCAGCAGCTCACAGGGGGCAGCTGGAAACACCATATATTTT

clone_size: .
j_call: TRBJ2-7
d_call: .
v_call: TRBV7-9
cdr3_aa: CATQGGAYEQYF
cdr3_nt: TGTGCCACCCAGGGTGGGGCCTACGAGCAGTACTTC